A selection of T cell receptor beta chains follows, all from one sample in a study of blood T cells in healthy people across ages. TCRdb independently ran MiXCR on the 5' RACE reads; one entry per CDR3 protein. The sample lists about 1.8 million distinct CDR3 sequences; roughly 52% were seen once. Sequencing was carried out using blood. Every receptor here comes from a woman aged 40 to 50 in good health. Both conserved end residues are part of each CDR3. A D gene is named only where the DNA matches it firmly. Clone size is stated in some rows and not others, as once, few, many or a class when expanded.

v_call	d_call	clone_size	j_call	cdr3_aa	cdr3_nt
TRBV6-5	TRBD1	few	TRBJ2-3	CASSYLRDRGVHTQYF	TGTGCCAGCAGTTACTTACGGGACAGGGGGGTTCATACGCAGTATTTT
TRBV7-8	.	.	TRBJ1-2	CASSPVEGYTF	TGTGCCAGCAGCCCCGTGGAGGGCTACACCTTC
TRBV13	.	few	TRBJ2-3	CACQLDTQYF	TGTGCCTGCCAGCTTGATACGCAGTATTTT
TRBV27	.	few	TRBJ2-7	CASTPMGADTYEQYF	TGTGCCAGCACCCCGATGGGGGCTGATACCTACGAGCAGTACTTC
TRBV14	.	few	TRBJ2-1	CASSPEGRFYNEQFF	TGTGCCAGCAGCCCGGAAGGACGGTTTTACAATGAGCAGTTCTTC
TRBV20-1	.	few	TRBJ2-1	CSGVSSYNEQFF	TGCAGTGGGGTTAGCTCCTACAATGAGCAGTTCTTC
TRBV6-2/TRBV6-3	TRBD2	.	TRBJ2-1	CASSYVAAGGEQFF	TGTGCCAGCAGTTACGTAGCGGCGGGGGGTGAGCAGTTCTTC
TRBV4-2	.	.	TRBJ2-5	CASQLSAGEETQYF	TGTGCCAGCCAACTCTCGGCAGGGGAAGAGACCCAGTACTTC
TRBV6-5	TRBD2	.	TRBJ2-1	CASKLAGGRNEQFF	TGTGCCAGCAAGCTAGCGGGGGGGCGGAATGAGCAGTTCTTC
TRBV6-5	.	.	TRBJ2-6	CASRPLGQVGVLTF	TGTGCCAGCCGACCTCTTGGCCAAGTCGGCGTCCTGACTTTC
TRBV5-1	.	.	TRBJ2-5	CASSWYGPDQETQYF	TGCGCCAGCAGCTGGTATGGACCTGACCAAGAGACCCAGTACTTC
TRBV9	.	.	TRBJ2-5	CASSVIAGASGRNEQYF	TGTGCCAGCAGCGTGATTGCGGGGGCCAGCGGACGCAATGAGCAGTACTTC
TRBV21-1	.	few	TRBJ2-7	CASSNFQMGTAQLGEQYF	TGTGCCAGCAGCAATTTCCAGATGGGGACTGCGCAGCTGGGCGAGCAGTACTTC
TRBV29-1	.	few	TRBJ1-2	CSVVSDMNYGYTF	TGCAGCGTTGTTTCCGATATGAACTATGGCTACACCTTC
TRBV2	TRBD1	.	TRBJ2-7	CASSEAYRRGGISYEQYF	TGTGCCAGCAGTGAAGCGTACCGGAGAGGGGGCATCTCCTACGAGCAGTACTTC
TRBV6-2/TRBV6-3	.	few	TRBJ2-7	CATLPGTYNSYEQYF	TGTGCCACCTTGCCGGGGACTTACAACTCCTACGAGCAGTACTTC
TRBV24-1	TRBD1	once	TRBJ1-2	CATSDATGLNYGYTF	TGTGCCACCAGTGATGCGACAGGGCTCAACTATGGCTACACCTTC
TRBV20-1	TRBD2	.	TRBJ2-3	CSAPKRLARTDTQYF	TGCAGTGCTCCTAAGAGACTAGCCCGCACAGATACGCAGTATTTT
TRBV7-2	.	.	TRBJ2-6	CVSSLGGARGANVLTF	TGTGTCAGCAGCTTAGGAGGGGCCCGTGGGGCCAACGTCCTGACTTTC
TRBV7-9	.	.	TRBJ2-5	CASSPGTYEETQYF	TGTGCCAGCAGCCCGGGAACCTACGAGGAGACCCAGTACTTC
TRBV28	.	.	TRBJ1-5	CASSPMGISNQPQHF	TGTGCCAGCAGTCCTATGGGGATTAGCAATCAGCCCCAGCATTTT
TRBV12-3/TRBV12-4	TRBD1	.	TRBJ1-1	CASSPPRQGRTEAFF	TGTGCCAGCAGTCCCCCCAGACAGGGCAGGACTGAAGCTTTCTTT
TRBV27	.	.	TRBJ2-7	CACRIGGAQTSYEQYF	TGTGCCTGCAGAATAGGAGGGGCGCAGACCTCCTACGAGCAGTACTTC
TRBV4-3	.	few	TRBJ1-2	CASSQDSGYNYGYTF	TGCGCCAGCAGCCAAGATAGCGGTTATAACTATGGCTACACCTTC
TRBV5-1	TRBD2	.	TRBJ2-5	CASSVLAGGHETQYF	TGCGCCAGCAGCGTACTAGCGGGGGGGCATGAGACCCAGTACTTC
TRBV28	TRBD1	.	TRBJ2-7	CASSFPIGDRSSYEQYF	TGTGCCAGCAGTTTTCCTATTGGGGACAGGAGCTCCTACGAGCAGTACTTC
TRBV9	.	.	TRBJ2-3	CASSVRKSADTQYF	TGTGCCAGCAGCGTACGCAAAAGCGCAGATACGCAGTATTTT
TRBV20-1	.	few	TRBJ2-7	CSARDLDGSAYEQYF	TGCAGTGCTAGAGATTTAGACGGGTCTGCCTACGAGCAGTACTTC
TRBV11-2	TRBD2	.	TRBJ2-4	CASSPGLALPDIQYF	TGTGCCAGCAGCCCAGGACTAGCCCTACCCGACATTCAGTACTTC
TRBV11-2	TRBD2	few	TRBJ2-1	CASSTPLSGGYNEQFF	TGTGCCAGCAGCACCCCCTTATCGGGGGGTTACAATGAGCAGTTCTTC
TRBV7-8	TRBD1	few	TRBJ1-2	CASSSQGQGLYGYTF	TGTGCCAGCAGCTCACAGGGGCAGGGGCTCTATGGCTACACCTTC
TRBV5-6	TRBD2	.	TRBJ2-1	CASNYPQGAGRNEQFF	TGTGCCAGCAACTACCCCCAGGGAGCGGGGCGGAATGAGCAGTTCTTC
TRBV19	TRBD2	once	TRBJ2-7	CASSIAPGLAEPHEQYF	TGTGCCAGTAGTATAGCGCCGGGACTAGCGGAGCCTCACGAGCAGTACTTC
TRBV29-1	.	.	TRBJ1-2	CSAGGGSDYGYTF	TGCAGCGCCGGGGGGGGATCAGACTATGGCTACACCTTC
TRBV7-2	TRBD1	.	TRBJ2-5	CASSLMTGGAQETQYF	TGTGCCAGCAGTTTAATGACAGGGGGCGCACAAGAGACCCAGTACTTC
TRBV10-3	TRBD2	few	TRBJ2-3	CAISRTSGGTDTQYF	TGTGCCATCAGTCGGACTAGCGGGGGAACAGATACGCAGTATTTT
TRBV25-1	.	.	TRBJ2-3	CASRIRLTTDTQYF	TGTGCCAGCAGGATACGTCTGACCACAGATACGCAGTATTTT
TRBV7-8	.	.	TRBJ2-3	CASSLFLQIEGLDTQYF	TGTGCCAGCAGCTTATTTTTGCAGATAGAGGGTCTAGATACGCAGTATTTT
TRBV2	.	.	TRBJ2-7	CASSVGGRPIYEQYF	TGTGCCAGCAGTGTAGGGGGGCGGCCCATCTACGAGCAGTACTTC
TRBV27	.	few	TRBJ1-2	CASSLFGQRLHYTF	TGTGCCAGCAGTTTATTCGGGCAGAGACTACACTACACCTTC
TRBV6-2/TRBV6-3	TRBD2	few	TRBJ2-4	CASSWGGDSEDIQYF	TGTGCCAGCAGTTGGGGAGGGGATTCCGAAGACATTCAGTACTTC
TRBV4-2	.	.	TRBJ2-1	CASSQDLGQSIFADEQFF	TGTGCCAGCAGCCAAGATCTAGGCCAGTCCATCTTCGCGGATGAGCAGTTCTTC
TRBV11-2	.	.	TRBJ2-1	CASSVDSGIGEQFF	TGTGCCAGCAGCGTGGACAGTGGTATTGGTGAGCAGTTCTTC
TRBV4-3	TRBD1	.	TRBJ1-4	CASSQAGGGEKLFF	TGCGCCAGCAGCCAAGCAGGGGGAGGGGAAAAACTGTTTTTT
TRBV5-4	TRBD2	once	TRBJ2-5	CASSPTSGALETQYF	TGTGCCAGCAGCCCCACTAGCGGGGCTCTAGAGACCCAGTACTTC
TRBV6-1	TRBD2	few	TRBJ2-1	CASSGPGLAGVEQFF	TGTGCCAGCAGTGGACCGGGACTAGCGGGGGTTGAGCAGTTCTTC
TRBV28	.	few	TRBJ2-3	CASSYRVRTDTQYF	TGTGCCAGCAGCTACAGGGTTAGAACAGATACGCAGTATTTT
TRBV4-3	.	.	TRBJ2-5	CASSQEWQVETQYF	TGCGCCAGCAGCCAAGAGTGGCAGGTCGAGACCCAGTACTTC
TRBV7-2	.	few	TRBJ2-1	CASSFAGWDEQFF	TGTGCCAGCAGCTTTGCGGGGTGGGATGAGCAGTTCTTC
TRBV6-1	TRBD1	.	TRBJ1-2	CASSPNRGRADGYTF	TGTGCCAGCAGTCCCAACAGGGGCAGGGCGGATGGCTACACCTTC
TRBV24-1	.	.	TRBJ1-4	CATSDGGGRSEKLFF	TGTGCCACCAGTGATGGCGGGGGGCGGAGTGAAAAACTGTTTTTT
TRBV12-3/TRBV12-4	TRBD1	.	TRBJ2-5	CASGTGASQYF	TGTGCCAGCGGGACAGGCGCTTCCCAGTACTTC
TRBV6-2/TRBV6-3	.	.	TRBJ2-1	CASSTPLALSYNEQFF	TGTGCCAGCAGTACCCCTTTAGCGTTATCATACAATGAGCAGTTCTTC
TRBV4-1	TRBD2	.	TRBJ2-3	CASSQGTRGADTQYF	TGCGCCAGCAGCCAAGGGACTCGGGGGGCAGATACGCAGTATTTT
TRBV20-1	.	few	TRBJ2-6	CSASSGSGANVLTF	TGCAGTGCTAGTTCCGGTTCTGGGGCCAACGTCCTGACTTTC